These T cell receptor beta chains were read from a single sample in a study of T cell responses to AZD1222 COVID-19 vaccine. Some clones are missing from TCRdb's copy, which holds only in-frame ones; the method was immunoSEQ multiplex PCR. Of 140,000 to 150,000 clones listed, more than 80% are singletons. Here the sequenced sample was peripheral blood, taken on day 0 of AZD1222 vaccination. The origin of the receptors is an adult in good health. Both conserved end residues are part of each CDR3. The D gene is left open where the match is weak. Clone size is not always given. Where it is, it says once, few, many or a class for expanded clones.

cdr3_nt cdr3_aa v_call d_call clone_size j_call
TGTGCCAGCAGCCCCCGAGTTCGAAGCGGGAGTCCGAAAGACAATGAGCAGTTCTTC CASSPRVRSGSPKDNEQFF TRBV9 TRBD2 - TRBJ2-1
TGCGCCAGCAGCGATTATCGAAAGGTGGGTGGCTACACCTTC CASSDYRKVGGYTF TRBV4-1 - - TRBJ1-2
TGTGCCAGCAGTTTTGTTACGCAGTATTTT CASSFVTQYF TRBV28 - - TRBJ2-3
TGTGCCAGCAGCGCATTGACTAGCCCTATTGAGCAGTTCTTC CASSALTSPIEQFF TRBV7-2 TRBD2 - TRBJ2-1
TGTGCCAGTAGTGCAAACCCGAGCGGCTACTATGGCTACACCTTC CASSANPSGYYGYTF TRBV19 - few TRBJ1-2
TGTGCCAGCAGCCCAGAATTCCAGGTACGCTCTGGGGCCAACGTCCTGACTTTC CASSPEFQVRSGANVLTF TRBV3-1/TRBV3-2 - - TRBJ2-6
TGCGCCAGCAGCCCCAGAGGAGGGGCCGGGACCCAGTACTTC CASSPRGGAGTQYF TRBV4-1 - - TRBJ2-5
TGTGCCAGCAGCTCCGGGCTGAACACCGGGGAGCTGTTTTTT CASSSGLNTGELFF TRBV11-2 - once TRBJ2-2
TGTGCCAGCAGCCTTCAGCCGGGACAGGGAGGAGAAAAACTGTTTTTT CASSLQPGQGGEKLFF TRBV9 TRBD1 once TRBJ1-4
TGTGCCAGCAGTTTAAGGCTAGCGGGAGTAAGCTCCTACGAGCAGTACTTC CASSLRLAGVSSYEQYF TRBV27 TRBD2 few TRBJ2-7
TGTGCCTGGATGTGGGGGGGGATGATGAACACTGAAGCTTTCTTT CAWMWGGMMNTEAFF TRBV30 - - TRBJ1-1
TGTGCCAGCGGGACAGGGGGCTCTGGGGCCAACGTCCTGACTTTC CASGTGGSGANVLTF TRBV7-3 TRBD1 - TRBJ2-6
TGTGCCAGCAGCGCCGACAGCGGGGAAAAACTGTTTTTT CASSADSGEKLFF TRBV9 - - TRBJ1-4
TGTGCCAGTAGTATAGCCCCCCTACAGGGGGCCCTGTTTTTT CASSIAPLQGALFF TRBV19 TRBD1 - TRBJ1-4
TGTGCCAGTAGTATCGGCAAGATGAACACCGGGGAGCTGTTTTTT CASSIGKMNTGELFF TRBV19 - - TRBJ2-2
TGCAGTGCTAGTCAACTCTGGGCCCAGTACTTC CSASQLWAQYF TRBV20-1 - once TRBJ2-5
TGCGCCAGCAGCCTGGTTCAGTGGGGCCGAGAGACCCAGTACTTC CASSLVQWGRETQYF TRBV4-1 - few TRBJ2-5
TGTGCCAGTAGTATAGATCACGGCGGGGGATTCTCCTACGAGCAGTACTTC CASSIDHGGGFSYEQYF TRBV19 TRBD2 - TRBJ2-7
TGTGCCAGCAACCGGGACAGGGGGCCTCGGAGCTCTGGAAACACCATATATTTT CASNRDRGPRSSGNTIYF TRBV16 TRBD1 - TRBJ1-3
TGTGCCAGCAGTGAAAGGGAGGAAGATACGCAGTATTTT CASSEREEDTQYF TRBV6-1 - - TRBJ2-3
TGTGCCAGCAGTTTTAAAGTTATGGGGAGTCCAGAGCAGTTCTTC CASSFKVMGSPEQFF TRBV28 - - TRBJ2-1
TGTGCCAGCAGCTTGGCCCGAGCGGCTGGGGCCAACGTCCTGACTTTC CASSLARAAGANVLTF TRBV5-4 - - TRBJ2-6
TGCGCCAGCAGGAAGCTACAGGGAAACACTGAAGCTTTCTTT CASRKLQGNTEAFF TRBV4-1 - - TRBJ1-1